Described below is a single T cell receptor (beta chain) sequence and its context. Its antigen is unknown. The data are from a study of T cell responses to AZD1222 COVID-19 vaccine. Study context: Whether given at about 4 or about 12 weeks, second doses were pooled. Findings and limits, study-wide: Regions 160-218 and 743-854 held dominance among vaccine-associated CD4 TCRs, which spanned spike. Spike-specific TCR breadth rose after two AZD1222 doses, and depth rose as well. Seropositive AZD1222 recipients at baseline numbered only five or six.

CDR1 is SGHAT and CDR2 is FQNNGV in the germline V gene. Trimming removed 4 bases from V and 13 bases from J, with 19 bases in between. This CDR3 has 13 residues. Produced via immunoSEQ multiplex PCR; TCRdb's table is partial and in-frame only. The sample lists roughly 130,000 clones, roughly 88% occurring once. The chain uses TRBV11-2 and TRBJ1-2; no firm D call. This TCR was recovered from an adult in good health. Sequences were derived from peripheral blood, sampled on day 0 of AZD1222 vaccination. Here the CDR3 reads CASSSENRSGSTF. DNA for the CDR3: TGTGCCAGCAGCTCTGAAAATCGGAGCGGTAGCACCTTC. Based on the CDR3 plus reference TRBV11-2 and TRBJ1-2, the full variable domain is EAGVAQSPRYKIIEKRQSVAFWCNPISGHATLYWYQQILGQGPKLLIQFQNNGVVDDSQLPKDRFSAERLKGVDSTLKIQPAKLEDSAVYLCASSSENRSGSTFGSGTRLTVV.